This is a list of T cell receptor beta chains from one sample in a study of blood T cell repertoires in COVID-19. Repertoires were generated with immunoSEQ multiplex PCR, while TCRdb's copy carries only in-frame clones and drops some. Altogether roughly 60,000 clones are present, almost 85% being singletons, with the ten largest covering 15% to 20%. The sequencing sample was made of peripheral blood. The source is a human donor in a cohort sampled during active COVID-19. Both conserved end residues are part of each CDR3. A D gene is named only where the DNA matches it firmly. The size field is filled for only some rows; it gives once, few, many or a size class.

abundance	j_gene	v_gene	d_gene	CDR3aa	CDR3nt
-	TRBJ2-1	TRBV7-2	-	CASSVQVGNEQFF	TGTGCCAGCAGCGTACAGGTGGGCAATGAGCAGTTCTTC
-	TRBJ2-3	TRBV6-2/TRBV6-3	TRBD1	CASSSGTGVQDTQYF	TGTGCCAGCAGCTCCGGGACAGGGGTTCAAGATACGCAGTATTTT
-	TRBJ1-1	TRBV3-1/TRBV3-2	-	CASSDRNTEAFF	TGTGCCAGCAGTGACAGGAACACTGAAGCTTTCTTT
-	TRBJ1-5	TRBV30	-	CAWSTGNNQPQHF	TGTGCCTGGAGTACAGGGAACAATCAGCCCCAGCATTTT
-	TRBJ2-6	TRBV18	TRBD2	CASSPLASGVRIGANVLTF	TGTGCCAGCTCACCACTTGCTAGCGGGGTTCGAATTGGGGCCAACGTCCTGACTTTC
few	TRBJ1-6	TRBV7-2	TRBD1	CASSPPNRGINNSPLHF	TGTGCCAGCAGCCCCCCGAACAGGGGAATAAATAATTCACCCCTCCACTTT
-	TRBJ2-3	TRBV2	-	CASSPSTDTQYF	TGTGCCAGCAGTCCTAGCACAGATACGCAGTATTTT
-	TRBJ2-1	TRBV29-1	-	CSGDRDTDNEQFF	TGCAGCGGGGACCGGGACACCGACAATGAGCAGTTCTTC
-	TRBJ1-2	TRBV6-1	-	CASSETGGTPKSNYGYTF	TGTGCCAGCAGTGAAACGGGGGGGACACCGAAATCGAACTATGGCTACACCTTC
-	TRBJ2-7	TRBV3-1/TRBV3-2	-	CASSQVALEQYF	TGTGCCAGCAGCCAAGTGGCCCTCGAGCAGTACTTC